This T cell receptor (beta chain) was sequenced in a study of post-analysis software for immune sequencing data. Study-wide points: Relative to controls, patients with multiple sclerosis showed significantly lower normalized Chao1 diversity. Same-batch samples co-clustered strongly by F measure. Patients had higher frequencies than controls of about 5 TRBV segments, including TRBV5-6, TRBV5-1 and TRBV20-1.

The CDR3 covers 14 residues. V lost 6 bases and J lost 10, with 16 bases in between. CDR1 SGHTA and CDR2 FQGNSA come from the germline V gene. On this clonotype itself: Its specificity is not known.

The TCR beta cDNA libraries contained unique molecular identifiers. About 500,000 cDNA molecules were obtained per 1 to 10 million input T cells. TCRdb processed the PCR reads anew with MiXCR; each CDR3 protein has one entry. The sample holds roughly 730,000 distinct CDR3 sequences, around 27% seen once. J is TRBJ1-6 and V is TRBV7-2; D remains unclear. The sample taken for sequencing was blood. This TCR derives from a girl aged 5-17 years with multiple sclerosis. CDR3 loop: CASRSAGDVSPLHF. CDR3 nucleotides: TGTGCCAGCAGATCGGCCGGCGACGTATCACCCCTCCACTTT.